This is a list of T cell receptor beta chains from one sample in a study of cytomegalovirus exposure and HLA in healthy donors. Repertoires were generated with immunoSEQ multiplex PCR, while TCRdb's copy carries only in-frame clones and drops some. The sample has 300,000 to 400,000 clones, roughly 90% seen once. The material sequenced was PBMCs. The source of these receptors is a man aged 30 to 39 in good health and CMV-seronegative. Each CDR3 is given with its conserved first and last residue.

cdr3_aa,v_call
CASSSTGQGGDTQYF,TRBV5-6
CASSPRGTEAFF,TRBV5-4
CASSLAQGLAEAFF,TRBV5-1
CASSRLGGAASTDTQYF,TRBV5-1
CASSDVWQVYEQYF,TRBV6-1
CASTGVGTGDNGYTF,TRBV5-1
CAISEEGQVMSYF,TRBV10-3
CASSIGQDNQPQHF,TRBV9
CASSPRGLAGTLETQYF,TRBV7-2
CASSRKVQGEGTEAFF,TRBV11-2
CASSDGGRALPTLANYGYTF,TRBV10-2
CASRTSSGTYEQYF,TRBV11-2
CAGLRGPGANVLTF,TRBV7-2
CATSVGTDYNEQFF,TRBV15
CASSLDPPSTSTNEKLFF,TRBV27
CATSRDVTSSPLHF,TRBV15
CASSPREAYGYTF,TRBV14
CAWHRQGAIYGYTF,TRBV30
CASSEAGGPYNEQFF,TRBV7-9
CATSRDPPDRGPGNTIYF,TRBV15
CASSSGQDFYEQYF,TRBV7-9
CASSRQGNQPQHF,TRBV7-2
CASSQDLATGGDEQFF,TRBV4-3
CASSPGGGDQETQYF,TRBV18
CASSLKAATQYF,TRBV7-9
CASSVGPPSSYEQYF,TRBV5-1
CASRGMRVGSPLHF,TRBV5-6
CASSLGWRGGSTDTQYF,TRBV7-9
CASSQHTGEQYF,TRBV4-3
CASSEALPGGGETQYF,TRBV2
CASSRTAQETQYF,TRBV18
CASSPSGGLVYGYTF,TRBV18
CASSLGQGAQYEQYF,TRBV5-4
CASSLGASYGYTF,TRBV6-5
CASSRKASGGGNEQFF,TRBV7-6
CASGTGRSYEQYF,TRBV6-5
CASSQGTVSAYGYTF,TRBV5-1
CASSKESAGGTEAFF,TRBV21-1
CASEGDRVASYNSPLHF,TRBV7-9
CASSPAPGERGGPNEQFF,TRBV18
CATSLLVNTEAFF,TRBV15
CASSLLRNYNEQFF,TRBV7-9
CASSDTGGGDTEAFF,TRBV2
CATSRTVTNYGYTF,TRBV19
CASSPPGHANTGELFF,TRBV18
CASSQDFGTVIHF,TRBV4-3
CASSLRGSHEQYF,TRBV7-9
CASSQGTNTEAFF,TRBV4-1
CAISEGLASSTDTQYF,TRBV10-3
CASSLGQGGSPLHF,TRBV5-1
CASNKQSATNEKLFF,TRBV19
CASSSRDRRGETQYF,TRBV4-1